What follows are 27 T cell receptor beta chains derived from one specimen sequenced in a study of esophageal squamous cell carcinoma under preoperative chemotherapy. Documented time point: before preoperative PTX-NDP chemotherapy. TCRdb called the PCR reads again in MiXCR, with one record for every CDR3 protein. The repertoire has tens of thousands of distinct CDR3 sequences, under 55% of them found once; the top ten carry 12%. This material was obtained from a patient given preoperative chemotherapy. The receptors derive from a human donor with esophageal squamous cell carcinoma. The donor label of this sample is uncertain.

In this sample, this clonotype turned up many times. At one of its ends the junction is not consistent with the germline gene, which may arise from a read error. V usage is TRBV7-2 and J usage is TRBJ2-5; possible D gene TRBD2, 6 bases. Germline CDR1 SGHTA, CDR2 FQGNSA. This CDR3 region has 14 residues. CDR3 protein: CASRRNRREGLEFF. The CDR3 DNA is TGTGCCAGCAGGCGTAACAGGAGGGAAGGGTTAGAGTTCTTC.

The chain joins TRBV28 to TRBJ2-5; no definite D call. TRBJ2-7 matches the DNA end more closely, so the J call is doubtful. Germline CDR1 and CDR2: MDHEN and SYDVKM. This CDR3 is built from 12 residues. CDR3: CASSAGPDEQYF. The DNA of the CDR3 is TGTGCCAGCAGCGCCGGGCCCGACGAGCAGTACTTC.

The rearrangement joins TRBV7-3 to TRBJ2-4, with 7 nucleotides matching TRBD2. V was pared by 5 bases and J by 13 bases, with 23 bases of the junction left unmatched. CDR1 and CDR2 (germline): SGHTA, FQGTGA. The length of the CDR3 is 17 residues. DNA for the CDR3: TGTGCCAGCAGCGTGGTACCGGGGGGAGGGGTCAAAGACACCCAGTACTTC. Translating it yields CASSVVPGGGVKDTQYF.

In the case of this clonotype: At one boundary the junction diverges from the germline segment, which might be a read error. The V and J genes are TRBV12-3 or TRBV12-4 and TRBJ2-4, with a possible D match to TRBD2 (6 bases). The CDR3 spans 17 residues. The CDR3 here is CASSPGSGRGAKDTQYF. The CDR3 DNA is TGTGCCAGCAGCCCCGGATCGGGGCGGGGAGCCAAAGATACGCAGTATTTC.

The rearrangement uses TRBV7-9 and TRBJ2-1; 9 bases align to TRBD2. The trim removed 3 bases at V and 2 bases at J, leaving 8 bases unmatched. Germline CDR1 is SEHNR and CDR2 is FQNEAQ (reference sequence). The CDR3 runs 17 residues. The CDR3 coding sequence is TGTGCCAGCAGCTTTGGGGCGGGGGGGGGGACCTACAATGAGCAGTTCTTC. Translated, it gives CASSFGAGGGTYNEQFF.

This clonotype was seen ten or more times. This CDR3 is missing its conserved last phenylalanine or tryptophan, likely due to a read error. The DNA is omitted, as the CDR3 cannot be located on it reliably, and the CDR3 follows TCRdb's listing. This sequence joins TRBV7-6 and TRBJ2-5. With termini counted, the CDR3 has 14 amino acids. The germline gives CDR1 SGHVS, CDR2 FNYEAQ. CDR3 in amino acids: CASSLDGHQETQLS.

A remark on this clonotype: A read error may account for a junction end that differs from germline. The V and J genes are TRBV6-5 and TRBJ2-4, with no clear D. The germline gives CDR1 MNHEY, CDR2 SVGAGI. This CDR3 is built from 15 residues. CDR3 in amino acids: CASRYGAPDKDIQYF. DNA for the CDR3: TGTGCCAGCAGGTACGGCGCCCCAGACAAAGACATTCAGTACTTC.

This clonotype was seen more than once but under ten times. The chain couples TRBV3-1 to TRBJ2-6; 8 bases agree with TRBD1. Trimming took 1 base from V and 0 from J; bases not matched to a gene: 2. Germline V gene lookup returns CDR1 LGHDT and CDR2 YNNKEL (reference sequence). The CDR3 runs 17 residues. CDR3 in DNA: TGTGCCAGCAGCCAAGGACAGGGGCTCTCTGGGGCCAACGTCCTGACTTTC. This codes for CASSQGQGLSGANVLTF.

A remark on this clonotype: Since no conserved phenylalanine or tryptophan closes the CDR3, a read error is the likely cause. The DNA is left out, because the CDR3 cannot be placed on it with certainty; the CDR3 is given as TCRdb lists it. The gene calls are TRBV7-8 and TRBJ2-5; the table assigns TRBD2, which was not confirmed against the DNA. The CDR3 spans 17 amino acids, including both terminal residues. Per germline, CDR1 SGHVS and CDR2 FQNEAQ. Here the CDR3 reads CASSFPGTSRQPASQFS.

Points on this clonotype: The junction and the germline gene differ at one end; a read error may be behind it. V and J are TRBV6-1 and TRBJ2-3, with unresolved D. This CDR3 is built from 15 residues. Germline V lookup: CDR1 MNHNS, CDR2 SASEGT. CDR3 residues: CARSHGPASTDTQYF. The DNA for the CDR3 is TGTGCCCGCAGCCACGGACCGGCGAGCACAGATACGCAGTATTTT.

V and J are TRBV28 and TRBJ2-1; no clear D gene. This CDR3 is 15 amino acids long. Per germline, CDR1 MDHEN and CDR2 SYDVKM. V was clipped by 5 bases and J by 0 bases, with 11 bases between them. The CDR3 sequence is CASSPTRSSYNEQFF. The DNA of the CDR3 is TGTGCCAGCAGTCCCACTCGGAGCTCCTACAATGAGCAGTTCTTC. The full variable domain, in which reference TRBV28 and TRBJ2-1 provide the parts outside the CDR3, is DVKVTQSSRYLVKRTGEKVFLECVQDMDHENMFWYRQDPGLGLRLIYFSYDVKMKEKGDIPEGYSVSREKKERFSLILESASTNQTSMYLCASSPTRSSYNEQFFGPGTRLTVL.

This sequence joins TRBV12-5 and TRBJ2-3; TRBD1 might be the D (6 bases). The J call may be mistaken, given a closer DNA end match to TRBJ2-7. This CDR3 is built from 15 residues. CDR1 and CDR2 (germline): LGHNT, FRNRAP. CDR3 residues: CASGPTGVTKDTQYF. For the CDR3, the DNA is TGTGCTAGTGGTCCGACAGGAGTTACGAAAGATACGCAGTACTTC.

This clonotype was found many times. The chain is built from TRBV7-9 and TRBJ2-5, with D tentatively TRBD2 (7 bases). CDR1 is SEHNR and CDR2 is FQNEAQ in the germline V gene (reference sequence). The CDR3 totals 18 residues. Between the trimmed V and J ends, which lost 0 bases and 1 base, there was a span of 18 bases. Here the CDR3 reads CASSLARFEGGIQETQYF. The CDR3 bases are TGTGCCAGCAGCTTAGCGCGTTTTGAGGGGGGGATCCAAGAGACCCAGTACTTC.

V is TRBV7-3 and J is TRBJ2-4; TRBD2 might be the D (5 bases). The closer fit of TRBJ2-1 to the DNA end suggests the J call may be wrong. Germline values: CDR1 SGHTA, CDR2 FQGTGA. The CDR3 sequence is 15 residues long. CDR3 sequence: CASSPSIGGTTEQFF. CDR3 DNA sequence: TGTGCCAGCAGCCCCTCTATTGGAGGAACGACTGAGCAGTTCTTC.

In DNA, the CDR3 is TGCAGTGCTAGGGGGGCCGGGGCGGGAGGGCGAGATGTCAAAAACATTCAGTACTTC. Translation gives CSARGAGAGGRDVKNIQYF. The V and J genes are TRBV20-1 and TRBJ2-4, with 9 bases matching TRBD2. The V and J ends lost 3 bases and 3 bases, in that order; junction bases with no gene match: 18. Germline-derived CDR1 and CDR2 are DFQATT and SNEGSKA (reference sequence). CDR3 size: 19 residues.

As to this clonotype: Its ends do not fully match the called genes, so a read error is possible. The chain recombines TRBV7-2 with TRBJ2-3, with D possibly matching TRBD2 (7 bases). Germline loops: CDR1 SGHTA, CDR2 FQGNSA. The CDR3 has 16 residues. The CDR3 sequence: CASSAREGGATDTQYF. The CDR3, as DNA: TGTGCCAGCAGCGCACGAGAGGGGGGGGCCACAGACACGCAGTACTTT.

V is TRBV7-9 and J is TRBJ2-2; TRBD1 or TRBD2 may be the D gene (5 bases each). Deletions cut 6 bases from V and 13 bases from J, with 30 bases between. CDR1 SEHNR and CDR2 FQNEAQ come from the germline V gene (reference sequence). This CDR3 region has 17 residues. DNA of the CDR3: TGTGCCAGCAGTCAGGGTGTCCGGACTGCGAGCACCGGGACGCTGTTTTTT. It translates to CASSQGVRTASTGTLFF. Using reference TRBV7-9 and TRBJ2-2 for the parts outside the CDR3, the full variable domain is DTGVSQNPRHKITKRGQNVTFRCDPISEHNRLYWYRQTLGQGPEFLTYFQNEAQLEKSRLLSDRFSAERPKGSFSTLEIQRTEQGDSAMYLCASSQGVRTASTGTLFFGEGSRLTVL.

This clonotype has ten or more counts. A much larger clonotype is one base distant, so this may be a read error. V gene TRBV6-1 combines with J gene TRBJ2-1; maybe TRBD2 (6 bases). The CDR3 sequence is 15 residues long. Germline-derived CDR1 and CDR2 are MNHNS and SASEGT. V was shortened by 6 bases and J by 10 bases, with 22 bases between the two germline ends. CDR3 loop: CASRNDRGGSYEQFF. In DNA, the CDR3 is TGTGCCAGCAGGAATGATAGGGGAGGCTCCTACGAGCAGTTCTTC.

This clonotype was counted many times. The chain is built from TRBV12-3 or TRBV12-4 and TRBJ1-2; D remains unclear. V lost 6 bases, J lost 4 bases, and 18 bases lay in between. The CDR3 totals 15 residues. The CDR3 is CASSISQTEVYGYTF. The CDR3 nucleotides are TGTGCCAGCAGCATTTCTCAGACTGAGGTCTATGGCTACACCTTC.

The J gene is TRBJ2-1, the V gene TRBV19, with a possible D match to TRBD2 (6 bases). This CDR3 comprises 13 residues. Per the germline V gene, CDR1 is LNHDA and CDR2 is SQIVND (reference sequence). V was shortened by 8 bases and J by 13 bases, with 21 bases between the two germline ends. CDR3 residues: CASHNRGTETQFF. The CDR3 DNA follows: TGTGCCAGTCATAATCGGGGGACGGAGACCCAGTTCTTC.

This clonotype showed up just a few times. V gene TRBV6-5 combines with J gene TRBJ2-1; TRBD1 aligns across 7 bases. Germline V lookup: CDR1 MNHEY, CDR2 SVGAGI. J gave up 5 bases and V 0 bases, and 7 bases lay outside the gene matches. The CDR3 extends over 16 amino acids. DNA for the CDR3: TGTGCCAGCAGTTACTCGCAATTTGGGACAGACAATGAGCAGTTCTTC. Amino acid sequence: CASSYSQFGTDNEQFF.

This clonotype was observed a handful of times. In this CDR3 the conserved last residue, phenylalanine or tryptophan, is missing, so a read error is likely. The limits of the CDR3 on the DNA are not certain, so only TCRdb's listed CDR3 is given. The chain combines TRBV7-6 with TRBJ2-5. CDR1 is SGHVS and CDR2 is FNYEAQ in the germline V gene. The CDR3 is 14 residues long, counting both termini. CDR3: CASSLDGHQKTQYS.

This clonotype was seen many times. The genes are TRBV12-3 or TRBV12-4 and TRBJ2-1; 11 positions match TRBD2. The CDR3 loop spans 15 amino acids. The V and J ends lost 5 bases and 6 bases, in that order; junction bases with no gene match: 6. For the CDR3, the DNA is TGTGCCAGCAGTCCGGGACTAGCGGTCCGCAATGAGCAGTTCTTC. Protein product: CASSPGLAVRNEQFF.

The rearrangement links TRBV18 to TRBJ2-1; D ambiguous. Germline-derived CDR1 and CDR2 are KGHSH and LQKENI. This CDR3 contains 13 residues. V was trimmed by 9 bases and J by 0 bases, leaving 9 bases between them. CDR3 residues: CASRSGSYNEQFF. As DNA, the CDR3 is TGTGCCAGTCGGTCCGGCTCCTACAATGAGCAGTTCTTC.

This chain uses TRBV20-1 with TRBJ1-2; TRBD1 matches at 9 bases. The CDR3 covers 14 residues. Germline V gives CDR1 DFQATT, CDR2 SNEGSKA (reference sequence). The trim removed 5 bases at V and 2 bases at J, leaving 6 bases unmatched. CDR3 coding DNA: TGCAGTGCTGAGGGACAGGGAAGGAACTATGGCTACACCTTC. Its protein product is CSAEGQGRNYGYTF.

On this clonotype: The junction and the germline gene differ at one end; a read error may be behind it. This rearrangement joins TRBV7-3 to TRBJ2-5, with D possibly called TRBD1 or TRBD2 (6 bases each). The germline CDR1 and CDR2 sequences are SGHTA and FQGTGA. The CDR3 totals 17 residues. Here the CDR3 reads CASSAGPGGGVKDTQYF. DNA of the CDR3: TGTGCCAGCAGCGCGGGGCCCGGGGGCGGGGTCAAAGACACCCAGTACTTC.

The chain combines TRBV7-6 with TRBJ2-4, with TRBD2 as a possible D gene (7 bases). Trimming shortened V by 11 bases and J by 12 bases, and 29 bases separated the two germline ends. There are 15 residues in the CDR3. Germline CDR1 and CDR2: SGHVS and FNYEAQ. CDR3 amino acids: CAGGLGGPGKETQYF. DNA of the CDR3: TGTGCCGGCGGCTTGGGGGGGCCTGGCAAAGAGACTCAGTACTTC.